This entry lists 11 T cell receptor beta chains sequenced from one sample in a study of spatial heterogeneity in lung cancer. Using its own MiXCR run on the 5' RACE reads, TCRdb lists one record per CDR3 protein. The sample shows 10,000 to 15,000 distinct CDR3 sequences, 3% to 5% of them seen only once. As for time point: sample taken at primary tumor resection. Researchers sequenced whole RNA taken from tumor, nontumor lung or frozen PBMC without sorting. Sequencing used PBMCs, obtained at surgery. These receptors were obtained from a male donor with early-stage non-small cell lung cancer.

There are many counts of this clonotype. With the library built for alpha chains, this beta chain is off target and its frequency is not meaningful. V usage is TRBV10-3 and J usage is TRBJ2-7; 11 bases agree with TRBD1. V dropped 3 bases and J dropped 2; count of bases not matched to a gene: 3. This CDR3 is built from 15 residues. Germline V gene sequence: CDR1 ENHRY, CDR2 SYGVKD. This CDR3 is CAISDGQGAAYEQYF. The CDR3 DNA is TGTGCCATCAGTGACGGACAGGGGGCGGCCTACGAGCAGTACTTC.

This clonotype was seen at least ten times. This beta chain appears as a stray read in a library generated for alpha chains; its size is not informative. V is TRBV28 and J is TRBJ2-7; TRBD1 aligns across 9 bases. This CDR3 comprises 12 residues. Germline CDR1 reads MDHEN; CDR2 reads SYDVKM. The J segment lost 11 bases and the V segment lost 1 base, leaving 3 bases of the junction unmatched. CDR3 amino acids: CASSLSTGGKYF. The DNA of the CDR3 is TGTGCCAGCAGTTTATCGACAGGGGGGAAGTACTTC.

This clonotype was seen at least ten times. The library was designed around alpha chains, so this beta chain is a stray read whose abundance carries little weight. The V call is TRBV27, the J call TRBJ2-2; D is ambiguous. Trimming shortened V by 3 bases and J by 5 bases, and 10 bases separated the two germline ends. The germline V gene has CDR1 MNHEY and CDR2 SMNVEV (reference sequence). The CDR3 length is 14 residues. The CDR3 spells CASSFPEWTGELFF. Written as DNA, the CDR3 is TGTGCCAGCAGTTTCCCGGAGTGGACCGGGGAGCTGTTTTTT.

Comment on this clonotype: A library made for alpha chains picked up this beta chain off target, so its size means little. This chain joins TRBV20-1 and TRBJ1-2, with D possibly TRBD1 on 5 matching bases. With 7 bases removed from V and 3 bases from J, the gap between germline ends came to 18 bases. The germline gives CDR1 DFQATT, CDR2 SNEGSKA (reference sequence). This CDR3 spans 14 amino acids. The DNA of the CDR3 is TGCAGTGATCACCAACGGGACGGAGACTATGGCTACACCTTC. Translation gives CSDHQRDGDYGYTF.

This clonotype was seen ten or more times. A library prepared for alpha chains yielded this beta chain as an off-target read; its size is of little meaning. The genes are TRBV19 and TRBJ2-1, with D unresolved. This CDR3 has 13 residues. The V gene lost 3 bases and the J gene lost 12 bases, with 15 bases spanning the gap. Germline V gene lookup returns CDR1 LNHDA and CDR2 SQIVND (reference sequence). CDR3 bases: TGTGCCAGTAGTATCGGCGGCAACCCCCGGCAGTTCTTC. This encodes CASSIGGNPRQFF.

This clonotype was counted at least ten times. This beta chain is off target for a library built for alpha chains, so its abundance means little. This rearrangement joins TRBV18 to TRBJ2-3, with D perhaps TRBD1 or TRBD2 (5 bases each). There are 15 residues in the CDR3. With 6 bases removed from V and 8 bases from J, the gap between germline ends came to 21 bases. CDR1 KGHSH and CDR2 LQKENI come from the germline V gene. CDR3 bases: TGTGCCAGCTCTCGGGACCGCTCCATCAGAGGTACGCAGTATTTT. Translation gives CASSRDRSIRGTQYF.

This clonotype has at least ten counts. With the library built for alpha chains, this beta chain is off target and its frequency is not meaningful. J is TRBJ1-5 and V is TRBV27; tentative D call: TRBD1 (5 bases). The length of the CDR3 is 14 residues. Between the trimmed V and J ends, which lost 1 base and 6 bases, there was a span of 10 bases. Per the germline V gene, CDR1 is MNHEY and CDR2 is SMNVEV (reference sequence). The CDR3 region has the DNA TGTGCCAGCAGTTTATTCGGGGCAGGTCAGCCCCAGCATTTT. Translated: CASSLFGAGQPQHF.

Many counts were recorded for this clonotype. This beta chain came through as a stray read in a library set up for alpha chains, and its size says little. This rearrangement joins TRBV7-2 to TRBJ2-2; TRBD2 matches 15 bases. There are 17 residues in the CDR3. Germline V lookup: CDR1 SGHTA, CDR2 FQGNSA. After removal of 2 bases from V and 5 bases from J, the junction contained 3 bases not matched to a gene. Here the CDR3 DNA reads TGTGCCAGCAGCTTAAGAGGGACTAGCGGGAGGACCGGGGAGCTGTTTTTT. Amino acid sequence: CASSLRGTSGRTGELFF.

This clonotype was observed many times. This beta chain lies outside the target of a library built for alpha chains; its clone size means little. CDR3 nucleotide sequence: TGTGCCAGCAGCAATCTAGCGGGACGGACCTACAATGAGCAGTTCTTC. As protein: CASSNLAGRTYNEQFF. The rearrangement links TRBV28 to TRBJ2-1; 9 positions agree with TRBD2. The CDR3 totals 16 residues. V lost 6 bases, J lost 2 bases, and 8 bases stayed unmatched. CDR1 is MDHEN, CDR2 SYDVKM, per germline.

This clonotype was picked up a small number of times. With the library built for alpha chains, this beta chain is off target and its frequency is not meaningful. This sequence joins TRBV23-1 and TRBJ2-2; maybe TRBD2 (5 bases). TRBV23-1 qualifies as an ORF whose function is uncertain. The CDR3 spans 17 residues. Trimming stripped 1 base from V and 4 bases from J, with 16 bases between. CDR3 residues: CASSQWEASCSTGELFF. For the CDR3, the DNA is TGCGCCAGCAGTCAATGGGAAGCTAGCTGCTCCACCGGGGAGCTGTTTTTT.

The sample holds many counts of this clonotype. Because this beta chain is a stray read in a library intended to capture alpha chains, its abundance should not be given much weight. The rearrangement links TRBV30 to TRBJ2-7; D possibly corresponds to TRBD2 (6 bases). The CDR3 length is 15 residues. Per germline, CDR1 GTSNPN and CDR2 SVGIG (reference sequence). V lost 2 bases and J lost 6, with 20 bases in between. The CDR3 nucleotides are TGTGCCTGGAGTTCCCTTTCTGCGGGATCTCGCGAGCAGTACTTC. It translates to CAWSSLSAGSREQYF.